These 19 T cell receptor beta chains came from one sample sequenced in a study of cytomegalovirus exposure and HLA in healthy donors. PCR amplification relied on 60 Vbeta primers (plus 13 Jbeta primers). The repertoire was sequenced with immunoSEQ multiplex PCR; TCRdb's copy has only in-frame clones and lacks some. The sample carries about 190,000 clones, about 85% recorded once. The sample was PBMCs. These receptors came from a man in his fifties or sixties in good health and CMV-seronegative.

V usage is TRBV4-3 and J usage is TRBJ1-4; perhaps TRBD1 as D (6 bases). V was clipped by 0 bases and J by 10 bases, with 15 bases between them. CDR3 length: 15 amino acids. The germline gives CDR1 LGHNA, CDR2 YSLEER. This chain's CDR3 is CASSQDAGGRTKLFF. The CDR3 nucleotides are TGCGCCAGCAGCCAAGATGCGGGGGGCAGAACAAAACTGTTTTTT.

V is TRBV18 and J is TRBJ1-1, with no clear D. V was clipped by 6 bases and J by 0 bases, with 14 bases between them. The CDR3 totals 15 residues. Germline V lookup: CDR1 KGHSH, CDR2 LQKENI. The DNA for the CDR3 is TGTGCCAGCTCGTCGACTACCGGAATGAACACTGAAGCTTTCTTT. Its protein product is CASSSTTGMNTEAFF.

This chain links TRBV7-2 with TRBJ2-2, with 8 positions matching TRBD1. Trimming at V came to 4 bases and at J to 6 bases, leaving 4 bases not matched to a gene. Germline CDR1 and CDR2: SGHTA and FQGNSA. CDR3 length: 14 amino acids. The CDR3 sequence: CASSSQGGAGELFF. In DNA form, the CDR3 reads TGTGCCAGCAGCTCACAGGGGGGTGCCGGGGAGCTGTTTTTT.

CDR3 nucleotides: TGTGCCAGCAGCCCCTCTGGCGGGGGGAGAAATGAGCAGTTCTTC. This encodes CASSPSGGGRNEQFF. The rearrangement joins TRBV9 to TRBJ2-1, with 8 nucleotides matching TRBD2. The CDR3 has 15 amino acids. Germline trimming cut 4 bases from V and 7 bases from J; bases unmatched to any gene: 10. CDR1 SGDLS and CDR2 YYNGEE come from the germline V gene.

V usage is TRBV4-3 and J usage is TRBJ2-7; D is uncertain. CDR3 length: 15 residues. Trimming removed 4 bases from V and 2 bases from J, with 15 bases in between. CDR1 and CDR2 (germline): LGHNA, YSLEER. The CDR3 is CASSLIRAATYEQYF. The CDR3 coding sequence is TGCGCCAGCAGCCTTATTAGAGCAGCGACCTACGAGCAGTACTTC.

J is TRBJ2-7 and V is TRBV5-6; D ambiguous. V lost 2 bases and J lost 12, with 15 bases in between. The CDR3 has 12 residues. CDR1 SGHDT and CDR2 YYEEEE come from the germline V gene. CDR3: CASSFGSSNGYF. CDR3 nucleotide sequence: TGTGCCAGCAGCTTCGGTTCCTCAAACGGGTACTTC. Full variable domain (missing parts from reference TRBV5-6 and TRBJ2-7): DAGVTQSPTHLIKTRGQQVTLRCSPKSGHDTVSWYQQALGQGPQFIFQYYEEEERQRGNFPDRFSGHQFPNYSSELNVNALLLGDSALYLCASSFGSSNGYFGPGTRLTVT.

The gene calls are TRBV5-1 and TRBJ2-7; no reliable D call. The germline V and J ends were trimmed by 6 bases and 6 bases, with 16 bases remaining between them. CDR1 is SGHRS, CDR2 YFSETQ, per germline. The CDR3 spans 13 residues. The CDR3 here is CASKVTTVGEQYF. CDR3 in DNA: TGCGCCAGCAAGGTAACCACAGTGGGCGAGCAGTACTTC.

This clone was picked up a small number of times. The gene calls are TRBV4-3 and TRBJ2-3; TRBD2 aligns across 9 bases. This CDR3 has 17 amino acids. Germline-derived CDR1 and CDR2 are LGHNA and YSLEER. The J segment lost 3 bases and the V segment lost 5 bases, leaving 12 bases of the junction unmatched. The CDR3 loop reads CASSFWSSGDRTDTQYF. Written as DNA, the CDR3 is TGCGCCAGCAGCTTCTGGTCTAGCGGGGATAGGACAGATACGCAGTATTTT.

Concerning this clone: The sample has other DNA sequences that encode this CDR3 too. The chain uses TRBV5-6 and TRBJ2-2, with 8 bases that match TRBD1. CDR1 and CDR2 (germline): SGHDT, YYEEEE. This CDR3 is 14 amino acids long. V shed 7 bases, J shed 4 bases, and the junction held 6 bases outside the gene matches. The CDR3 bases are TGTGCCAGCGCCAGGACAGGGCCCACCGGGGAGCTGTTTTTT. It codes for CASARTGPTGELFF.

This chain links TRBV5-1 with TRBJ2-7, with 7 bases that match TRBD1. The CDR3 contains 15 residues. Germline assignment: CDR1 SGHRS and CDR2 YFSETQ. The J segment lost 3 bases and the V segment lost 4 bases, leaving 10 bases of the junction unmatched. The CDR3: CASSPDRVLDYEQYF. CDR3 DNA: TGCGCCAGCAGCCCAGACAGGGTCTTGGACTACGAGCAGTACTTC.

At least ten counts were recorded for this clone. This chain uses TRBV4-3 with TRBJ2-5; 9 nucleotides line up with TRBD2. The germline CDR1 and CDR2 sequences are LGHNA and YSLEER. The CDR3 loop spans 15 amino acids. Losses at the gene ends were 1 base for V and 5 bases for J; bases not matched to a gene: 5. The CDR3 region is CASSQVGLAGETQYF. CDR3 in DNA: TGCGCCAGCAGCCAAGTAGGCCTAGCGGGGGAGACCCAGTACTTC.

The CDR3 nucleotides read TGTGCCATAACCTCGGCTGCTCAGGGCGAGCAGTACTTC. Its protein product is CAITSAAQGEQYF. The chain links TRBV10-3 to TRBJ2-7; the D gene is possibly TRBD1 (5 bases). The CDR3 extends over 13 amino acids. Germline CDR1 is ENHRY and CDR2 is SYGVKD. V was shortened by 9 bases and J by 6 bases, with 18 bases between the two germline ends.

A few counts support this clone. This sequence joins TRBV7-2 and TRBJ2-5; D might be TRBD1 (5 bases). Trimming shortened V by 3 bases and J by 1 base, and 9 bases separated the two germline ends. Germline V gene sequence: CDR1 SGHTA, CDR2 FQGNSA. The CDR3 consists of 14 residues. The DNA of the CDR3 is TGTGCCAGCAGCTTCGGACACGGCCAAGAGACCCAGTACTTC. Translating it yields CASSFGHGQETQYF.

The rearrangement joins TRBV13 to TRBJ1-1; D remains ambiguous. Germline V lookup: CDR1 PRHDT, CDR2 FYEKMQ (reference sequence). The CDR3 has 12 amino acids. V was trimmed by 7 bases and J by 4 bases, leaving 10 bases between them. CDR3 DNA: TGTGCCAGCAACGGGGAGGGCACTGAAGCTTTCTTT. Encoded protein: CASNGEGTEAFF.

The chain combines TRBV19 with TRBJ2-7, with 9 nucleotides matching TRBD1. After removal of 5 bases from V and 7 bases from J, the junction contained 9 bases not matched to a gene. Per the germline V gene, CDR1 is LNHDA and CDR2 is SQIVND (reference sequence). The CDR3 is made up of 14 amino acids. Here the CDR3 reads CASSLGQGRWEQYF. The CDR3 DNA follows: TGTGCCAGTAGTCTCGGACAGGGGCGTTGGGAGCAGTACTTC.

This clone was recorded only once. The chain has TRBV19 and TRBJ1-1, with D perhaps TRBD1 (5 bases). From germline, CDR1 is LNHDA and CDR2 SQIVND (reference sequence). The CDR3 totals 13 residues. V shed 8 bases and J shed 4 bases, with 14 bases lying between them. The CDR3: CASQSGGSTEAFF. CDR3 nucleotides: TGTGCCAGTCAATCGGGGGGGTCCACTGAAGCTTTCTTT.

This clone turned up a few times. The chain joins TRBV11-2 to TRBJ1-6; no reliable D call. The CDR3 loop spans 13 amino acids. Trimming cost V 5 bases and J 7 bases, with 9 bases left between them. CDR1 is SGHAT, CDR2 FQNNGV, per germline. CDR3 residues: CASSQAGNSPLHF. The CDR3 nucleotides are TGTGCCAGCAGCCAAGCCGGGAATTCACCCCTCCACTTT.

Note on this clone: The sample contains more than one DNA sequence encoding this CDR3. The chain couples TRBV4-2 to TRBJ2-7; 7 bases agree with TRBD1. This CDR3 contains 14 residues. The V gene's germline CDR1 is LGHNA and CDR2 YNFKEQ. After removal of 1 base from V and 5 bases from J, the junction contained 5 bases not matched to a gene. The CDR3, as DNA: TGTGCCAGCAGCCAAGGGCAAGGGGGCAACGAGCAGTACTTC. Translated: CASSQGQGGNEQYF.

The rearrangement joins TRBV30 to TRBJ1-2, with a possible D match to TRBD1 (5 bases). CDR3 length: 13 amino acids. Germline CDR1 reads GTSNPN; CDR2 reads SVGIG (reference sequence). V was shortened by 1 base and J by 2 bases, with 8 bases between the two germline ends. CDR3 sequence reads: CAWSAAGNYGYTF. CDR3 sequence (DNA): TGTGCCTGGAGTGCGGCAGGGAACTATGGCTACACCTTC.